Following are 29 T cell receptor beta chains from one sample sequenced in a study of shared clonotypes between healthy human individuals (dated by TCRdb to about 2020). To prepare the library, the immunoSEQ multiplex PCR assay was applied. Here the immuneACCESS table is served through TCRdb, limited to in-frame sequences with V and J called. Missing clones are a known gap in these copies; in checked studies unresolved V genes cover under half, and the rest lacks a known reason. In all, the sample holds 450,000 or so clones, and approximately 77% of those were seen once. The ten most abundant clones make up around 12% of the sample. Material for sequencing was PBMCs. These receptors were collected from a woman aged 35 to 49 in good health. Some clones in this sample may be carry-over from other donors' samples.

The V and J genes are TRBV7-2 and TRBJ1-1; TRBD1 might be the D (6 bases). This CDR3 region has 13 residues. In germline, CDR1 is SGHTA, CDR2 FQGNSA. Trimming cost V 3 bases and J 8 bases, with 13 bases left between them. CDR3 sequence: CASSFTGFGEAFF. DNA for the CDR3: TGTGCCAGCAGCTTCACAGGGTTTGGAGAAGCTTTCTTT. The whole variable domain, filled in from reference TRBV7-2 and TRBJ1-1, reads GAGVSQSPSNKVTEKGKDVELRCDPISGHTALYWYRQSLGQGLEFLIYFQGNSAPDKSGLPSDRFSAERTGGSVSTLTIQRTQQEDSAVYLCASSFTGFGEAFFGQGTRLTVV.

As regards this clone: Distinct nucleotide sequences in the sample also encode this CDR3. This chain uses TRBV28 with TRBJ2-7; 8 bases line up with TRBD1. This CDR3 has 12 amino acids. Germline CDR1 is MDHEN and CDR2 is SYDVKM. J was trimmed by 4 bases and V by 5 bases; bases with no gene match: 1. The CDR3 loop reads CASSRQGYEQYF. The CDR3 DNA reads as TGTGCCAGCAGTAGACAGGGGTACGAGCAGTACTTC.

This chain connects TRBV29-1 to TRBJ1-1, with TRBD1 as a possible D gene (6 bases). Deletions cut 4 bases from V and 4 bases from J, with 10 bases between. The CDR3 runs 12 residues. Per germline, CDR1 SQVTM and CDR2 ANQGSEA. Here the CDR3 reads CSVAAGATEAFF. CDR3 sequence (DNA): TGCAGCGTTGCGGCGGGGGCCACTGAAGCTTTCTTT.

This clone is a singleton in its sample. This chain joins TRBV29-1 and TRBJ2-5, with D tentatively TRBD2 (5 bases). Trimming cost V 7 bases and J 5 bases, with 14 bases left between them. The CDR3 is 12 residues long. The germline CDR1 and CDR2 sequences are SQVTM and ANQGSEA. The CDR3 loop reads CSARSGVETQYF. CDR3 in DNA: TGCAGCGCAAGGTCCGGGGTGGAGACCCAGTACTTC.

About this clone: A read error likely explains this, since a far larger clone differs by one base. The gene calls are TRBV28 and TRBJ1-1; 11 nucleotides align to TRBD1. This CDR3 spans 15 amino acids. Germline CDR1 reads MDHEN; CDR2 reads SYDVKM. Here the CDR3 DNA reads TGTGCCAGCAGTTTATTGGGACAGGGGGTGACTGAAGCTCTCTTT. This encodes CASSLLGQGVTEALF. The full variable domain, completed using reference TRBV28 and TRBJ1-1, is DVKVTQSSRYLVKRTGEKVFLECVQDMDHENMFWYRQDPGLGLRLIYFSYDVKMKEKGDIPEGYSVSREKKERFSLILESASTNQTSMYLCASSLLGQGVTEALFGQGTRLTVV.

The sample holds many counts of this clone. The same CDR3 arises from other DNA sequences in this sample as well. The chain combines TRBV5-6 with TRBJ1-3; TRBD1 matches 7 bases. The CDR3 contains 16 residues. V gave up 4 bases and J gave up 0 bases; unmatched junction bases: 7. CDR1 and CDR2 from the germline V gene are SGHDT and YYEEEE. CDR3 region: CASSEGQPLSGNTIYF. For the CDR3, the DNA is TGTGCCAGCAGCGAGGGACAGCCTCTCTCTGGAAACACCATATATTTT.

The sample holds a few counts of this clone. The rearrangement uses TRBV6-5 and TRBJ2-7, with D perhaps matching TRBD2 (5 bases). V was pared by 8 bases and J by 2 bases, with 19 bases between. This CDR3 comprises 15 residues. Germline V gene sequence: CDR1 MNHEY, CDR2 SVGAGI. The CDR3 DNA sequence: TGTGCCAGCCGCCTCGGCGGCGGGCCTACCTACGAGCAGTACTTC. It encodes CASRLGGGPTYEQYF.

This chain joins TRBV5-4 and TRBJ2-1, with 7 bases identical to TRBD1. V lost 4 bases to trimming and J lost 5 bases; unmatched junction nucleotides: 6. The CDR3 length is 14 residues. Germline V gene data show CDR1 as SGHNT and CDR2 as YYREEE (reference sequence). CDR3 DNA: TGTGCCAGCAGCACCTCCGGGACAGACAATGAGCAGTTCTTC. Its protein product is CASSTSGTDNEQFF.

The chain carries TRBV6-1 and TRBJ1-3; D gene unclear. The CDR3 consists of 12 residues. Trimming pared 8 bases from V and 0 bases from J, leaving 5 bases between. Germline CDR1 reads MNHNS; CDR2 reads SASEGT. Here the CDR3 reads CASASSGNTIYF. The CDR3 bases are TGTGCCAGCGCAAGCTCTGGAAACACCATATATTTT.

V is TRBV5-4 and J is TRBJ2-3; the match to TRBD2 covers 8 bases. From germline, CDR1 is SGHNT and CDR2 YYREEE (reference sequence). This CDR3 is 17 amino acids long. With V trimmed by 0 bases and J by 0 bases, 6 bases remained unmatched. This CDR3 is CASSLAGASGSTDTQYF. In DNA, the CDR3 is TGTGCCAGCAGCTTGGCGGGTGCTAGCGGGAGCACAGATACGCAGTATTTT.

The gene calls are TRBV19 and TRBJ2-7; perhaps TRBD2 as D (6 bases). The germline V and J ends were trimmed by 9 bases and 4 bases, with 16 bases remaining between them. Germline V CDR1 and CDR2: LNHDA, SQIVND (reference sequence). The CDR3 extends over 13 amino acids. The CDR3 spells CARGLLPGYEQYF. CDR3 DNA sequence: TGTGCCAGGGGACTTCTGCCCGGGTACGAGCAGTACTTC.

In its sample, this clone was seen a few times. This rearrangement joins TRBV5-1 to TRBJ2-5; a weak D match, TRBD1 (5 bases). CDR1 is SGHRS, CDR2 YFSETQ, per germline. V was clipped by 5 bases and J by 1 base, with 9 bases between them. CDR3 length equals 13 residues. DNA for the CDR3: TGCGCCAGCAGACAGGACCCCCAAGAGACCCAGTACTTC. Amino acids: CASRQDPQETQYF.

In regard to this clone: With a far larger clone one base away, a read error is the likely cause. The genes are TRBV5-4 and TRBJ2-2; 7 bases fit TRBD1. Germline values: CDR1 SGHNT, CDR2 YYREEE (reference sequence). The CDR3 spans 16 residues. V gave up 4 bases and J gave up 0 bases; unmatched junction bases: 6. This CDR3 is CASSGGQEANTGELFF. CDR3 nucleotide sequence: TGTGCCAGCAGCGGAGGACAGGAGGCGAACACCGGGGAGCTGTTTTTT.

This chain links TRBV30 with TRBJ1-5; 7 bases map to TRBD1. The CDR3 contains 14 residues. The germline V gene has CDR1 GTSNPN and CDR2 SVGIG (reference sequence). V lost 4 bases and J lost 3; bases outside the gene matches: 6. The CDR3 sequence is CAWTVGQPNQPQHF. The CDR3, as DNA: TGTGCCTGGACCGTGGGACAGCCCAATCAGCCCCAGCATTTT.

This rearrangement joins TRBV10-3 to TRBJ2-3; D may be TRBD2 (6 bases). Germline CDR1 ENHRY, CDR2 SYGVKD. V lost 3 bases, J lost 6 bases, and 19 bases lay in between. The CDR3 length is 16 residues. This CDR3 is CAISEEPAGLVDTQYF. The CDR3 DNA is TGTGCCATCAGTGAAGAGCCAGCGGGCCTGGTGGATACGCAGTATTTT.

The chain employs TRBV10-3 and TRBJ2-2; TRBD2 agrees at 7 bases. CDR3 size: 14 residues. J gave up 5 bases and V 7 bases, and 7 bases lay outside the gene matches. In germline, CDR1 is ENHRY, CDR2 SYGVKD. The CDR3 spells CAITSGRGTGELFF. The CDR3 region has the DNA TGTGCCATCACCTCAGGGAGGGGTACCGGGGAGCTGTTTTTT.

The V gene is TRBV30, the J gene TRBJ2-7; 10 bases map to TRBD2. Per the germline V gene, CDR1 is GTSNPN and CDR2 is SVGIG (reference sequence). This CDR3 region has 14 residues. J gave up 2 bases and V 7 bases, and 8 bases lay outside the gene matches. CDR3 bases: TGTGCCTACAATTTAGCGGGAGGCACCTACGAGCAGTACTTC. Its translation: CAYNLAGGTYEQYF.

The V call is TRBV28, the J call TRBJ2-2, with D perhaps TRBD1 or TRBD2 (6 bases each). This CDR3 is built from 14 residues. Germline V lookup: CDR1 MDHEN, CDR2 SYDVKM. V was shortened by 7 bases and J by 5 bases, with 14 bases between the two germline ends. The CDR3 DNA follows: TGTGCCAGCACCCCCGGGGGCCGTACCGGGGAGCTGTTTTTT. Translation: CASTPGGRTGELFF.

This clone was recorded once. V is TRBV7-8 and J is TRBJ2-4; D possibly uses TRBD1 or TRBD2 (5 bases each). The V and J ends lost 5 bases and 0 bases respectively, with 23 bases between them. CDR3 size: 19 residues. In germline, CDR1 is SGHVS, CDR2 FQNEAQ. The CDR3 DNA sequence: TGTGCCAGCAGCCCCACTCGGGACCGCATCCTACTAGCCAAAAACATTCAGTACTTC. This codes for CASSPTRDRILLAKNIQYF.

The chain employs TRBV30 and TRBJ2-7, with D perhaps TRBD2 (7 bases). In germline, CDR1 is GTSNPN, CDR2 SVGIG (reference sequence). CDR3 size: 13 residues. V lost 3 bases, J lost 5 bases, and 14 bases lay in between. CDR3 region: CAWRGRGKDEQYF. The CDR3 nucleotides read TGTGCCTGGAGAGGGAGGGGGAAGGACGAGCAGTACTTC.

This chain uses TRBV2 with TRBJ1-4, with 9 bases fitting TRBD1. Germline lookup yields CDR1 SNHLY and CDR2 FYNNEI. The J segment lost 9 bases and the V segment lost 4 bases, leaving 9 bases of the junction unmatched. This CDR3 comprises 15 residues. The CDR3 DNA reads TGTGCCAGCAGTGGACCGGGACAGGGCTCCAAAAAACTGTTTTTT. It is translated as CASSGPGQGSKKLFF. The full variable domain, its missing parts supplied by reference TRBV2 and TRBJ1-4, is EPEVTQTPSHQVTQMGQEVILRCVPISNHLYFYWYRQILGQKVEFLVSFYNNEISEKSEIFDDQFSVERPDGSNFTLKIRSTKLEDSAMYFCASSGPGQGSKKLFFGSGTQLSVL.

The chain uses TRBV6-1 and TRBJ2-3, with a weak D call TRBD2 (6 bases). Germline lookup yields CDR1 MNHNS and CDR2 SASEGT. The CDR3 runs 16 residues. The germline V and J ends were trimmed by 3 bases and 1 base, with 14 bases remaining between them. CDR3 sequence (DNA): TGTGCCAGCAGTGATGTCAGCGGGCGGGGCACAGATACGCAGTATTTT. It is translated as CASSDVSGRGTDTQYF.

This chain links TRBV29-1 with TRBJ1-1; tentative D call: TRBD1 (5 bases). V gave up 2 bases and J gave up 5 bases, with 12 bases separating them. The length of the CDR3 is 13 residues. CDR1 and CDR2 from the germline V gene are SQVTM and ANQGSEA. The CDR3 DNA is TGCAGCGTTGAAATACAGGCAGGGACTGAAGCTTTCTTT. The encoded protein is CSVEIQAGTEAFF.

The chain couples TRBV2 to TRBJ2-2; 11 bases are shared with TRBD2. V lost 4 bases and J lost 5; bases outside the gene matches: 6. The length of the CDR3 is 16 residues. The germline V gene encodes CDR1 SNHLY and CDR2 FYNNEI. CDR3 nucleotide sequence: TGTGCCAGCAGTGGGCTAGCGGGAGGAGGGACCGGGGAGCTGTTTTTT. Its translation is CASSGLAGGGTGELFF.

V gene TRBV6-6 combines with J gene TRBJ1-4, with a tentative D call TRBD1 (6 bases). The germline gives CDR1 MNHNY, CDR2 SVGAGI (reference sequence). V was pared by 11 bases and J by 5 bases, with 15 bases between. The CDR3 length is 13 residues. Here the CDR3 DNA reads TGTGCCGCATCTTGGGGGCAAAATGAAAAACTGTTTTTT. This sequence encodes CAASWGQNEKLFF.

CDR3 region: CASSLASRLAGGETDTQYF. The CDR3 bases are TGTGCCAGCAGCTTAGCATCCCGACTAGCGGGAGGGGAGACAGATACGCAGTATTTT. The gene calls are TRBV7-2 and TRBJ2-3, with 14 nucleotides matching TRBD2. The J segment lost 3 bases and the V segment lost 0 bases, leaving 8 bases of the junction unmatched. The CDR3 sequence is 19 residues long. Germline CDR1 and CDR2: SGHTA and FQGNSA.

This sequence joins TRBV29-1 and TRBJ2-7; 10 bases are a match to TRBD1. The CDR3 covers 14 residues. Trimming cost V 4 bases and J 2 bases; bases outside gene matches: 5. CDR1 is SQVTM and CDR2 is ANQGSEA in the germline V gene. CDR3 sequence: CSVGAGTGAYEQYF. The CDR3 DNA follows: TGCAGCGTTGGAGCCGGGACAGGGGCCTACGAGCAGTACTTC.

The J gene is TRBJ1-1, the V gene TRBV14, with TRBD1 matching 10 bases. This CDR3 has 16 residues. Trimming at V came to 4 bases and at J to 4 bases, leaving 9 bases not matched to a gene. The V gene's germline CDR1 is SGHDN and CDR2 FVKESK. Here the CDR3 reads CASSLIDRGPRTEAFF. In nucleotides, the CDR3 is TGTGCCAGCAGCCTTATCGACAGGGGGCCGCGCACTGAAGCTTTCTTT.

This clone was recorded at least ten times. The chain couples TRBV6-4 to TRBJ2-3; perhaps TRBD2 as D (5 bases). V dropped 0 bases and J dropped 5 bases, with 12 bases sitting between them. This CDR3 has 15 residues. Per germline, CDR1 MRHNA and CDR2 SNTAGT. The CDR3 here is CASSDSPSSGDTQYF. For the CDR3, the DNA is TGTGCCAGCAGTGACTCACCTAGCTCTGGAGATACGCAGTATTTT.